The text below deals with one T cell receptor (beta chain). The CDR3 consists of 12 residues. V lost 9 bases and J lost 1, with 8 bases in between. Germline CDR1 and CDR2: KGHDR and SFDVKD. These data originate in a study of control samples from healthy donors and cancer patients. TCRdb's table, derived via immunoSEQ multiplex PCR, lists solely in-frame clones and lacks some. The table includes roughly 120,000 clones, 88% detected once. Sequenced sample: blood. This rearrangement joins TRBV24-1 to TRBJ2-5; D is possibly TRBD1 (5 bases). The clonotype comes from an older woman in good health. The CDR3 loop reads CATADSQETQYF. CDR3 DNA: TGTGCCACCGCCGACAGCCAAGAGACCCAGTACTTC.